Given below is one T cell receptor beta chain in context. No antigen is known for it. A read error may explain this, as a much larger clone is one base away. This entry is derived from a study of T cells after yellow fever vaccination. Findings of the study overall: Reappearing after the booster were most of the clones from primary vaccination (roughly 96% CD4, about 87% CD8).

TCRdb fed the 5' RACE reads into MiXCR, producing one record per CDR3 protein. Among about 320,000 distinct CDR3 sequences listed, about 4.5% were seen once. The CDR3 loop spans 15 amino acids. The germline V gene encodes CDR1 SGHTA and CDR2 FQGTGA. The chain recombines TRBV7-3 with TRBJ2-1, with D perhaps assigned TRBD1 or TRBD2 (5 bases each). The DNA matches TRBJ2-7 better at its end, which makes the J call doubtful. Sequencing was performed on PBMCs, taken 15 days after the yellow fever booster vaccination. This receptor was obtained from a man younger than 35 who received the YFV17D yellow fever vaccine. The CDR3, as DNA: TGTGCCAGCAGCGGCGGTGGGGCGGGTCTGAATGAGCAGTACTTC. This gives the protein CASSGGGAGLNEQYF.